One T cell receptor (beta chain) is described in this entry. The repertoire was sequenced with immunoSEQ multiplex PCR; TCRdb's copy has only in-frame clones and lacks some. The top ten clones hold roughly 2.9% of a sample with some 300,000 clones, around nine tenths of them seen once. Cohort placement rested on clinical history that participants reported themselves. No more than 2 weeks before study entry, exposed participants had met a case of COVID-19. The data originate from a study of blood T cell repertoires in COVID-19. On the study more broadly: Both acute and convalescent COVID-19 samples were obtained from the United States, Italy and Spain.

The ends lost 0 bases at V and 6 bases at J; junction bases unmatched: 14. The CDR3 loop spans 19 amino acids. Germline CDR1 and CDR2: MGHRA and YSYEKL. The J gene is TRBJ2-2, the V gene TRBV4-1; 9 bases are a match to TRBD2. The receptor comes from a woman between 50 and 59 years old who had been exposed to COVID-19. Sequenced input: PBMCs or T cells enriched from blood (not recorded which). The CDR3 protein is CASSQDLVSGGLVAGELFF. CDR3 in DNA: TGCGCCAGCAGCCAAGATTTAGTTAGCGGGGGTTTAGTCGCCGGGGAGCTGTTTTTT.